This is a list of T cell receptor beta chains from one sample in a study of response to subunit inactivated influenza vaccine. TCRdb ran MiXCR on the RT-PCR reads and lists one entry per CDR3 protein. The table records hundreds of thousands of distinct CDR3 sequences, 10% to 15% of them present only once. The material was PBMCs from blood, obtained on the day of vaccination. The receptor source for this set is a man aged 50-60 years who received an inactivated influenza vaccine. CDR3s include the opening cysteine and the closing phenylalanine or tryptophan. Fields, in order: clone size, V gene, D gene, J gene, CDR3 DNA, CDR3 protein. The D gene is left open where the match is weak. A clone size is listed for some rows: how often the clone was seen (once, few, many), or a class if it is expanded.

size: NA; V: TRBV7-9; D: NA; J: TRBJ2-3; DNA: TGTGCCAGCAGCTACCGCACAGATACGCAGTATTTT; CDR3: CASSYRTDTQYF
size: NA; V: TRBV6-2/TRBV6-3; D: NA; J: TRBJ2-1; DNA: TGTGCCAGCAGTTACTCGCGCAGTCCGGGACCCACCTACAATGAGCAGTTCTTC; CDR3: CASSYSRSPGPTYNEQFF
size: few; V: TRBV4-1; D: NA; J: TRBJ2-1; DNA: TGCGCCAGCAGCCTCCAACAAGGGGTGCAATCCTACAATGAGCAGTTCTTC; CDR3: CASSLQQGVQSYNEQFF
size: few; V: TRBV7-8; D: NA; J: TRBJ2-5; DNA: TGTGCCAGCAGCTTCAGTGCGGGGACAGAACGCCAAGAGACCCAGTACTTC; CDR3: CASSFSAGTERQETQYF
size: many; V: TRBV11-2; D: NA; J: TRBJ2-1; DNA: TGTGCCAGCAGCCGCTCCGAGGGGAGCAATGAGCAGTTCTTC; CDR3: CASSRSEGSNEQFF
size: many; V: TRBV20-1; D: NA; J: TRBJ1-4; DNA: TGCAGTGCTAGAGGTGCGGCGGCTAATGAAAAACTGTTTTTT; CDR3: CSARGAAANEKLFF
size: few; V: TRBV7-2; D: NA; J: TRBJ2-5; DNA: TGTGCCAGCAGCTTATGGGGTACGGGAGAGACCCAGTACTTC; CDR3: CASSLWGTGETQYF
size: many; V: TRBV12-3/TRBV12-4; D: NA; J: TRBJ2-2; DNA: TGTGCCAGCAGTTTTTACCCGGGCCCCGGGGAGCTGTTTTTT; CDR3: CASSFYPGPGELFF
size: few; V: TRBV11-1; D: NA; J: TRBJ2-2; DNA: TGTGCCAGCAGCTTAGTAGGTCGGAGGGCAGCCAATATAAACACCGGGGAGCTGTTTTTT; CDR3: CASSLVGRRAANINTGELFF
size: many; V: TRBV10-3; D: NA; J: TRBJ2-1; DNA: TGTGCCATCAGCGCAGGGGATGAGCAGTTCTTC; CDR3: CAISAGDEQFF
size: NA; V: TRBV5-1; D: TRBD2; J: TRBJ2-1; DNA: TGCGCCAGCAGCTCCCTAGCGGGGGGGCCTAGTCAGCAGTTCTTC; CDR3: CASSSLAGGPSQQFF
size: NA; V: TRBV3-1; D: NA; J: TRBJ2-5; DNA: TGTGCCAGCAGCCAACCGGGACCGGGGGATACCCAGTACTTC; CDR3: CASSQPGPGDTQYF
size: few; V: TRBV7-9; D: NA; J: TRBJ2-1; DNA: TGTGCCAGCAGCTTTAGTCTAGCAGACAATGAGCAGTTCTTC; CDR3: CASSFSLADNEQFF
size: many; V: TRBV4-3; D: TRBD1; J: TRBJ2-6; DNA: TGCGCCAGCAGCCAGTATCCGGGACAGGGGGCCTTTGGGGCCAACGTCCTGACTTTC; CDR3: CASSQYPGQGAFGANVLTF
size: many; V: TRBV29-1; D: TRBD2; J: TRBJ2-3; DNA: TGCAGCGGCGGGGGAGATACGCAGTATTTT; CDR3: CSGGGDTQYF
size: few; V: TRBV11-2; D: NA; J: TRBJ2-3; DNA: TGTGCCAGCAGCTTAGCCAGACCGGGGAGCACAGATACGCAGTATTTT; CDR3: CASSLARPGSTDTQYF
size: NA; V: TRBV6-1; D: TRBD2; J: TRBJ2-7; DNA: TGTGCCAGCAGTGCCAGACTAGCGGGGGCCGCCTACGAGCAGTACTTC; CDR3: CASSARLAGAAYEQYF
size: NA; V: TRBV20-1; D: NA; J: TRBJ2-1; DNA: TGCAGTGCTTCAGGGCGCGCGACGCAGTTCTTC; CDR3: CSASGRATQFF
size: few; V: TRBV10-3; D: TRBD1; J: TRBJ2-7; DNA: TGTGCCATCAGGGAAGGGGGACAGGAATATAGTTTGCGGTACTTC; CDR3: CAIREGGQEYSLRYF
size: few; V: TRBV4-3; D: TRBD2; J: TRBJ2-2; DNA: TGCGCCAGCAGCCAAGATTTTGTAGGCGGGGGGCCAAGGACCGGGGAGCTGTTTTTT; CDR3: CASSQDFVGGGPRTGELFF
size: NA; V: TRBV20-1; D: NA; J: TRBJ1-5; DNA: TGCAGTGCTAGAGGCCCGGGGGTGGCAGGCAATCAGCCCCAGCATTTT; CDR3: CSARGPGVAGNQPQHF
size: few; V: TRBV9; D: NA; J: TRBJ2-3; DNA: TGTGCCAGCGAGCGGATCCGCACAGATACGCAGTATTTT; CDR3: CASERIRTDTQYF
size: NA; V: TRBV7-9; D: NA; J: TRBJ1-5; DNA: TGTGCCAGCTGCTTAGAGGGATTTGATCAGCCCCAGCATTTT; CDR3: CASCLEGFDQPQHF
size: many; V: TRBV4-2; D: TRBD1; J: TRBJ2-2; DNA: TGTGCCAGCAGCCCGCAGGACAGGCCCTTTAAGGAGCTGTTTTTT; CDR3: CASSPQDRPFKELFF
size: few; V: TRBV7-2; D: TRBD1; J: TRBJ1-4; DNA: TGTGCCAGCAGCTTAGCAGGCCAGGGGGCGGCGGCTAATGAAAAACTGTTTTTT; CDR3: CASSLAGQGAAANEKLFF
size: NA; V: TRBV4-1; D: NA; J: TRBJ1-1; DNA: TGCGCCAGCAGCCAAAAATTTCTCGGGGGGAGCACTGAAGCTTTCTTT; CDR3: CASSQKFLGGSTEAFF
size: NA; V: TRBV12-3/TRBV12-4; D: NA; J: TRBJ1-2; DNA: TGTGCCAGCAGTGTCCTAGGGGGCTATGGCTACACCTTC; CDR3: CASSVLGGYGYTF
size: many; V: TRBV4-3; D: NA; J: TRBJ2-3; DNA: TGCGCCAGCAGCCAAGTGGTCTCCTACACAGATACGCAGTATTTT; CDR3: CASSQVVSYTDTQYF
size: NA; V: TRBV29-1; D: TRBD1; J: TRBJ1-4; DNA: TGCAGCGCGGGACAGCGTAATGAAAAACTGTTTTTT; CDR3: CSAGQRNEKLFF
size: many; V: TRBV12-3/TRBV12-4; D: TRBD1; J: TRBJ1-2; DNA: TGTGCCAGCAGTTTATTACCCCAGACAGGGGATTATGGCTACACCTTC; CDR3: CASSLLPQTGDYGYTF
size: NA; V: TRBV20-1; D: NA; J: TRBJ2-2; DNA: TGCAGTGCTAGAGTGAACAGAAGATACACCGGGGAGCTGTTTTTT; CDR3: CSARVNRRYTGELFF
size: few; V: TRBV20-1; D: NA; J: TRBJ2-1; DNA: TGCAGTGCTAGAGCGTTTTCTTCCCCCGGCTCCTACAATGAGCAGTTCTTC; CDR3: CSARAFSSPGSYNEQFF
size: NA; V: TRBV18; D: NA; J: TRBJ1-1; DNA: TGTGCCAGCTCACCGAGGGACGGGGGCACTGAAGCTTTCTTT; CDR3: CASSPRDGGTEAFF
size: many; V: TRBV7-9; D: NA; J: TRBJ1-5; DNA: TGTGCCAGCAGCTGGGATTCTAATCAGCCCCAGCATTTT; CDR3: CASSWDSNQPQHF
size: few; V: TRBV12-3/TRBV12-4; D: TRBD2; J: TRBJ2-7; DNA: TGTGCCAGCAGTTTCGGGACTAGCGGGATGGATGAGCAGTACTTC; CDR3: CASSFGTSGMDEQYF
size: few; V: TRBV12-3/TRBV12-4; D: NA; J: TRBJ1-5; DNA: TGTGCCAGCAGTTTGGGGGGGGGGGAGAATCAGCCCCAGCATTTT; CDR3: CASSLGGGENQPQHF
size: few; V: TRBV11-2; D: NA; J: TRBJ2-1; DNA: TGTGCCAGCAGCTCTATTAAGCTGACCTCCTACAATGAGCAGTTCTTC; CDR3: CASSSIKLTSYNEQFF
size: NA; V: TRBV20-1; D: TRBD1; J: TRBJ2-1; DNA: TGCAGTGCTAGAGATCATGGACAGGGACCGGTAGGTGAGCAGTTCTTC; CDR3: CSARDHGQGPVGEQFF
size: few; V: TRBV25-1; D: NA; J: TRBJ1-5; DNA: TGTGCCAGCAGCCGAGGGGGTCAGCCCCAGCATTTT; CDR3: CASSRGGQPQHF
size: few; V: TRBV28; D: NA; J: TRBJ2-2; DNA: TGTGCCAGCTGGGATCGAGGGACCACCGGGGAGCTGTTTTTT; CDR3: CASWDRGTTGELFF